This T cell receptor (beta chain) is from a study of blood T cell repertoires in COVID-19. The wider study: PBMCs, B-cell-depleted T cells, or T cells were the source of the cDNA or gDNA that made up the material.

Profiling relied on immunoSEQ multiplex PCR, and the TCRdb table lists in-frame clones only, not all of them. The data hold around 300,000 clones, with about nine tenths observed a single time. Germline V gives CDR1 GTSNPN, CDR2 SVGIG (reference sequence). Trimming pared 5 bases from V and 5 bases from J, leaving 12 bases between. CDR3 length equals 12 residues. The rearrangement joins TRBV30 to TRBJ1-2, with D unclear. The sequenced sample consisted of peripheral blood. This sequence was found in a woman in her thirties or forties who had recovered from COVID-19. The CDR3 DNA is TGTGCCTGGGGTTCTCGGGGTTATGGCTACACCTTC. This translates into CAWGSRGYGYTF.